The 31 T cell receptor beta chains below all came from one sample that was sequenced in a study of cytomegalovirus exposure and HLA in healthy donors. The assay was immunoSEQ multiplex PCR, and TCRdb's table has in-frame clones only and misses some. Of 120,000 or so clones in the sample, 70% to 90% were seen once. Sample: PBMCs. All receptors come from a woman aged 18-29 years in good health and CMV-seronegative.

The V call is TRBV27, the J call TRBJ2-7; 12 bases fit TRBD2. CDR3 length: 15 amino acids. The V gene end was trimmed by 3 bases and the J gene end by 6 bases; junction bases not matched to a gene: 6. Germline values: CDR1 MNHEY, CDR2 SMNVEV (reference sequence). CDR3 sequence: CASSFLAGGRFEQYF. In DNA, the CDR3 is TGTGCCAGCAGTTTCCTAGCGGGAGGGAGGTTCGAGCAGTACTTC.

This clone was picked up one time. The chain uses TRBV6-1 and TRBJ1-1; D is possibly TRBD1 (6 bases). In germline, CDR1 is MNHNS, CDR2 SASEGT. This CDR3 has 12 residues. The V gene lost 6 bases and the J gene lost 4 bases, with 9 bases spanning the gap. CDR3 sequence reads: CASSRGGTEAFF. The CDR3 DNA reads TGTGCCAGCAGCAGAGGGGGCACTGAAGCTTTCTTT.

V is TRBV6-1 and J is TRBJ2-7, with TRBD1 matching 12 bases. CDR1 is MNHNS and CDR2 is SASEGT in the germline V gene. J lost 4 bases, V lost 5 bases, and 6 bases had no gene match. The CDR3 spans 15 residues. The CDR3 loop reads CASSKGTGGNYEQYF. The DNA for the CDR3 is TGTGCCAGCAGTAAAGGGACAGGGGGCAATTACGAGCAGTACTTC.

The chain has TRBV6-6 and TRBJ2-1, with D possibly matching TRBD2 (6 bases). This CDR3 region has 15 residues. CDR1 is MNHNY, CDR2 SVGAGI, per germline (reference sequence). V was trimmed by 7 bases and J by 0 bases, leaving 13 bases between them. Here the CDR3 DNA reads TGTGCCAGCACCGGGACTCCTAGCTCCTACAATGAGCAGTTCTTC. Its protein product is CASTGTPSSYNEQFF.

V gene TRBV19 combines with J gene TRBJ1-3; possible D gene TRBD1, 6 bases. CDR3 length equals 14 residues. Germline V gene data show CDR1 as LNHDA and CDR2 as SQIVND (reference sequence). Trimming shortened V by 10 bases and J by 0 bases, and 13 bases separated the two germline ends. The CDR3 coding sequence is TGTGCCACAGGGGAGTCCGTCTCTGGAAACACCATATATTTT. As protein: CATGESVSGNTIYF.

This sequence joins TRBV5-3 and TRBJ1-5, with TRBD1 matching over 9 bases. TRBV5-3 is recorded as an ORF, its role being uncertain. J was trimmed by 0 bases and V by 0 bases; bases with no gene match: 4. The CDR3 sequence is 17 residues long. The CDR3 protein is CARSLGGTGNSNQPQHF. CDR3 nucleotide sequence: TGTGCCAGAAGCTTGGGTGGGACAGGGAATAGCAATCAGCCCCAGCATTTT.

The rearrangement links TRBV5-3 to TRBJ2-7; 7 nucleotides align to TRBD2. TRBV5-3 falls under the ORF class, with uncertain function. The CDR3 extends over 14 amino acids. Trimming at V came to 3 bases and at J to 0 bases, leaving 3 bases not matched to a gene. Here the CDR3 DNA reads TGTGCCAGAAGCTCCGGGACTATCTCCTACGAGCAGTACTTC. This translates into CARSSGTISYEQYF.

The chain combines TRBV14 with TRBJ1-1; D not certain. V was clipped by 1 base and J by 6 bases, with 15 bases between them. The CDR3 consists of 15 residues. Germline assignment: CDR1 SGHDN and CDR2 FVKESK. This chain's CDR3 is CASSQVSAGRAEAFF. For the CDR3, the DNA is TGTGCCAGCAGCCAAGTTTCGGCGGGTCGGGCTGAAGCTTTCTTT.

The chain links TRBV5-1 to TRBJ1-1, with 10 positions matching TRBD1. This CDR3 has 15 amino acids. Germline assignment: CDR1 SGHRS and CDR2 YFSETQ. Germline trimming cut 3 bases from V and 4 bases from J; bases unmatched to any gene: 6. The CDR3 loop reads CASSWGTGESTEAFF. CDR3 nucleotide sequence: TGCGCCAGCAGCTGGGGGACAGGGGAATCCACTGAAGCTTTCTTT.

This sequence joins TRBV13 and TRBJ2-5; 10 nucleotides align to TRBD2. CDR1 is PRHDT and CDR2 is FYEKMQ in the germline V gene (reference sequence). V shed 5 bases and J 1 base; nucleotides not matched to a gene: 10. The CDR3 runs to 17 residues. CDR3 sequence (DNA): TGTGCCAGCAGCGGTTTGAGCGGGGGGGTTTTCCAAGAGACCCAGTACTTC. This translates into CASSGLSGGVFQETQYF.

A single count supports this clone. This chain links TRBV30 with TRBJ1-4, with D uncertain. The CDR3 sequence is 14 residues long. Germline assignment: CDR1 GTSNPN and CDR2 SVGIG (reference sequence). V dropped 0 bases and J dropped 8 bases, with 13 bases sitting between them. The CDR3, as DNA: TGTGCCTGGAGTGTAGGTTACGACGGGGAAAAACTGTTTTTT. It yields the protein CAWSVGYDGEKLFF.

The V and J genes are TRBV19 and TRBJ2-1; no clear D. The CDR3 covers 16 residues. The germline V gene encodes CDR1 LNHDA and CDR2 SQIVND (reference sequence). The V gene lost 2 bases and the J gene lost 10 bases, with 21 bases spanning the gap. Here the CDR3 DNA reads TGTGCCAGTAGTATAATTTTCCTAGTCTTCCCCGAGGAGCAGTTCTTC. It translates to CASSIIFLVFPEEQFF. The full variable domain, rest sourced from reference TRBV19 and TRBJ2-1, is DGGITQSPKYLFRKEGQNVTLSCEQNLNHDAMYWYRQDPGQGLRLIYYSQIVNDFQKGDIAEGYSVSREKKESFPLTVTSAQKNPTAFYLCASSIIFLVFPEEQFFGPGTRLTVL.

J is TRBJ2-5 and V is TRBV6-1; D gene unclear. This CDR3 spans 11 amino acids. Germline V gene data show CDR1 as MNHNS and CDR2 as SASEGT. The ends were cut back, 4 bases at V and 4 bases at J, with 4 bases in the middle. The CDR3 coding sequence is TGTGCCAGCAGTGCTATAGAGACCCAGTACTTC. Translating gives CASSAIETQYF.

This chain's CDR3 is CASSFGGGTYEQYF. CDR3 bases: TGTGCCAGCAGTTTTGGGGGAGGAACCTACGAGCAGTACTTC. This rearrangement joins TRBV27 to TRBJ2-7; D possibly corresponds to TRBD2 (6 bases). Trimming shortened V by 3 bases and J by 2 bases, and 11 bases separated the two germline ends. This CDR3 region has 14 residues. The germline CDR1 and CDR2 sequences are MNHEY and SMNVEV (reference sequence).

CDR3 nucleotide sequence: TGTGCCAGCAGCCCACTCGACCAGGGGAGGGGCAATGAGCAGTTCTTC. Residues: CASSPLDQGRGNEQFF. The chain carries TRBV28 and TRBJ2-1; weak D call: TRBD2 (7 bases). The CDR3 is made up of 16 amino acids. Germline CDR1 is MDHEN and CDR2 is SYDVKM. The V gene lost 6 bases and the J gene lost 6 bases, with 21 bases spanning the gap.

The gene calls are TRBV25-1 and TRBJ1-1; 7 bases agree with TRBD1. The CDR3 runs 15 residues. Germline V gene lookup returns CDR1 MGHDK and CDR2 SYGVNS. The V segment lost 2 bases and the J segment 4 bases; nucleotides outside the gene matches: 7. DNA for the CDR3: TGTGCCAGCAGTGAACCAAACAGGGGAACCACTGAAGCTTTCTTT. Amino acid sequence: CASSEPNRGTTEAFF.

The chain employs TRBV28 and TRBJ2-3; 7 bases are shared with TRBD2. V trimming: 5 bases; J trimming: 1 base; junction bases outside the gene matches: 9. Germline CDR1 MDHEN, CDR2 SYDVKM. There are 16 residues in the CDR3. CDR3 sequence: CASSLRDYFGTDTQYF. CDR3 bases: TGTGCCAGCAGTCTCCGGGACTATTTTGGCACAGATACGCAGTATTTT.

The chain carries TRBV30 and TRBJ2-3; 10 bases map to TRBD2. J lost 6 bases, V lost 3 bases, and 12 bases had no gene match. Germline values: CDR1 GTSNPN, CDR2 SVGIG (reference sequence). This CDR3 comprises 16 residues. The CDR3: CAWRPTSGGAPDTQYF. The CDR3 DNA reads TGTGCCTGGAGACCCACGAGCGGGGGGGCGCCCGATACGCAGTATTTT.

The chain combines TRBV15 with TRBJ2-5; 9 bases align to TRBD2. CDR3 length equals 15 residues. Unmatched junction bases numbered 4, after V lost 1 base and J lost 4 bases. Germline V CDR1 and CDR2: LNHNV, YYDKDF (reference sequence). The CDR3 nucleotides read TGTGCCACCAGCAGAGTCGCACTAGCGGGAGAGACCCAGTACTTC. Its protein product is CATSRVALAGETQYF.

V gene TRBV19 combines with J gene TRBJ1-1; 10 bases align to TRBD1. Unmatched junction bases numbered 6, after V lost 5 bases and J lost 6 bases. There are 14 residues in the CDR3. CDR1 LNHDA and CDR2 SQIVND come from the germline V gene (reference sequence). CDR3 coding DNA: TGTGCCAGTAGTGCGACAGGGGGCAGGGCTGAAGCTTTCTTT. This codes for CASSATGGRAEAFF. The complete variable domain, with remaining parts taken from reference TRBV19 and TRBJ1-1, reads DGGITQSPKYLFRKEGQNVTLSCEQNLNHDAMYWYRQDPGQGLRLIYYSQIVNDFQKGDIAEGYSVSREKKESFPLTVTSAQKNPTAFYLCASSATGGRAEAFFGQGTRLTVV.

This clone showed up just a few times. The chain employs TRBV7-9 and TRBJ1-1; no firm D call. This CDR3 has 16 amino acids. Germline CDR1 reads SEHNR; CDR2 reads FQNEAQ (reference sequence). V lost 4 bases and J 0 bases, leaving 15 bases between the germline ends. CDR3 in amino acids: CASSSFRGSLNTEAFF. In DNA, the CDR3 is TGTGCCAGCAGCTCGTTTAGAGGGTCCTTGAACACTGAAGCTTTCTTT.

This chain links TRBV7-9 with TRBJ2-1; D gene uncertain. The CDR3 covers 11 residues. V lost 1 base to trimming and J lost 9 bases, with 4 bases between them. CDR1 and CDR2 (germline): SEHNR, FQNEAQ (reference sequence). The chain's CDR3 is CASSLGAEQFF. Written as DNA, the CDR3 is TGTGCCAGCAGCTTAGGGGCTGAGCAGTTCTTC.

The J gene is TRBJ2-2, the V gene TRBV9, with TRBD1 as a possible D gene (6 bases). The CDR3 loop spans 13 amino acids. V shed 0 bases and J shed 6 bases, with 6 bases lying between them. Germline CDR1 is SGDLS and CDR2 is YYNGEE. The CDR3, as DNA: TGTGCCAGCAGCGTAGGGACAGCCGGGGAGCTGTTTTTT. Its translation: CASSVGTAGELFF.

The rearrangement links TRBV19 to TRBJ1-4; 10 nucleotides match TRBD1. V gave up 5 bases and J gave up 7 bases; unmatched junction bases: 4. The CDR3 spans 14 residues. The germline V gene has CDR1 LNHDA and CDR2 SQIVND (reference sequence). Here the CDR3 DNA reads TGTGCCAGTAGTGGACAGGGGGAGACTGAAAAACTGTTTTTT. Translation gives CASSGQGETEKLFF.

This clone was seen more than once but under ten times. The CDR3 is CASSLEGYNYEQYF. The CDR3 nucleotides read TGTGCCAGCAGCTTAGAGGGGTACAACTACGAGCAGTACTTC. V usage is TRBV7-2 and J usage is TRBJ2-7; D perhaps matches TRBD1 (5 bases). V was shortened by 1 base and J by 3 bases, with 10 bases between the two germline ends. Germline assignment: CDR1 SGHTA and CDR2 FQGNSA. This CDR3 contains 14 residues.

CDR3 bases: TGCGCCAGCAGCCCGACAGGGCACACCGGGGAGCTGTTTTTT. This sequence encodes CASSPTGHTGELFF. This chain links TRBV5-1 with TRBJ2-2; TRBD1 matches 7 bases. This CDR3 has 14 amino acids. V trimming: 4 bases; J trimming: 3 bases; junction bases outside the gene matches: 3. Germline V gives CDR1 SGHRS, CDR2 YFSETQ.

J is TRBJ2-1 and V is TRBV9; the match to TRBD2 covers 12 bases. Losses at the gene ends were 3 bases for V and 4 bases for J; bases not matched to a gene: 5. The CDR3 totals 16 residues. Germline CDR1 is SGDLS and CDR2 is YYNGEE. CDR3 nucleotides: TGTGCCAGCAGCGCCAGGACTAGCGGGGAGTACAATGAGCAGTTCTTC. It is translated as CASSARTSGEYNEQFF.

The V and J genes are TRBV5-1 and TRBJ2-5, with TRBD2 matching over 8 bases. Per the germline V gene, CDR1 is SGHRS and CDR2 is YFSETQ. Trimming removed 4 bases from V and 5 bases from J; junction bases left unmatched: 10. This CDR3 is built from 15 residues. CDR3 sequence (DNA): TGCGCCAGCAGCATAGGGACTAGAGGTGCGGAGACCCAGTACTTC. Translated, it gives CASSIGTRGAETQYF.

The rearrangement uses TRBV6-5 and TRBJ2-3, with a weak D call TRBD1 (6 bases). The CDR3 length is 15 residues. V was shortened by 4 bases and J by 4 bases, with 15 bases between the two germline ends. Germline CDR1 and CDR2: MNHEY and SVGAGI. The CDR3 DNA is TGTGCCAGCAGTTCGGGTTCCAGGGGTGCAGATACGCAGTATTTT. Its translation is CASSSGSRGADTQYF.

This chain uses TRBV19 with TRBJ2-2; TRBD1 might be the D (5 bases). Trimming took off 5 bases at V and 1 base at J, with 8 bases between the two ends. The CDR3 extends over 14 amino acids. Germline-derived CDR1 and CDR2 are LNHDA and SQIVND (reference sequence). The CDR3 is CASSGARNTGELFF. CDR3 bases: TGTGCCAGTAGTGGGGCACGGAACACCGGGGAGCTGTTTTTT.

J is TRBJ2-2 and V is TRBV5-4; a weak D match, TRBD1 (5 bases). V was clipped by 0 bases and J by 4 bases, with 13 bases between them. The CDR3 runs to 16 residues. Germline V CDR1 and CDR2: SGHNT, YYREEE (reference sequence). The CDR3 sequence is CASSLEGQGFTGELFF. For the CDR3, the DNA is TGTGCCAGCAGCTTGGAGGGGCAGGGCTTCACCGGGGAGCTGTTTTTT.